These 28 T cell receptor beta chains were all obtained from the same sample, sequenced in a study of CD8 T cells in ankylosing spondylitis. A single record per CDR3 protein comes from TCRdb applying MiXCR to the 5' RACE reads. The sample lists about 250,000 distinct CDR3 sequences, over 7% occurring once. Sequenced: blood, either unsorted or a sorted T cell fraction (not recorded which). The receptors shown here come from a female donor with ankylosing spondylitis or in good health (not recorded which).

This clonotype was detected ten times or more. The DNA for the CDR3 is TGTGCCAGCAGTTTCCGCGGACTAGCGGGAGAGGGAACCGGGGAGCTGTTTTTT. Protein sequence: CASSFRGLAGEGTGELFF. The chain uses TRBV28 and TRBJ2-2, with 13 bases identical to TRBD2. The length of the CDR3 is 18 residues. Germline V gene sequence: CDR1 MDHEN, CDR2 SYDVKM. The trim removed 3 bases at V and 5 bases at J, leaving 9 bases unmatched.

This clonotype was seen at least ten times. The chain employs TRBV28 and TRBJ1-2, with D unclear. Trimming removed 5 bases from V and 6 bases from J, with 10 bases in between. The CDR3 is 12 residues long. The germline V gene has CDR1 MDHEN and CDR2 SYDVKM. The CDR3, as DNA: TGTGCCAGCAGTCCCATATTGGATGGCTACACCTTC. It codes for CASSPILDGYTF.

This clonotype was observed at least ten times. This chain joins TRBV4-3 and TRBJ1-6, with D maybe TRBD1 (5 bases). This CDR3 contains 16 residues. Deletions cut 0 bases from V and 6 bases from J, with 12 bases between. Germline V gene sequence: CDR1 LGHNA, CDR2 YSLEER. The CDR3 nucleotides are TGCGCCAGCAGCCAAGATCCCCCGGGGCCTAATTCACCCCTCCACTTT. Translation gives CASSQDPPGPNSPLHF.

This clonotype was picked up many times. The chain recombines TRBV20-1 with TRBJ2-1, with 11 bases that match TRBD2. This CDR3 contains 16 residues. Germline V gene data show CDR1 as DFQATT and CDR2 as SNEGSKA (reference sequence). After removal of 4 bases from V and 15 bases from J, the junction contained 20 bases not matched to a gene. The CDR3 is CSATQGGSGRASWAFF. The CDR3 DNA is TGCAGTGCTACCCAAGGAGGTAGCGGGAGGGCCAGCTGGGCGTTCTTC.

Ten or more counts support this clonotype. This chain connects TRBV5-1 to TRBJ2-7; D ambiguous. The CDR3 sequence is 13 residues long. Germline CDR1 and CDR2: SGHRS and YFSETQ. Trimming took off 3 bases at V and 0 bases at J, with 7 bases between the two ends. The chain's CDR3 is CASSSDLSYEQYF. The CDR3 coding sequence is TGCGCCAGCAGCTCCGACCTCTCCTACGAGCAGTACTTC.

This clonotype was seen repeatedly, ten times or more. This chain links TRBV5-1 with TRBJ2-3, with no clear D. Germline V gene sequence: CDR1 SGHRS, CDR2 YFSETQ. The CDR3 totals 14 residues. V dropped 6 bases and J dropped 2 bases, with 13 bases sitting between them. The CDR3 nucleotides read TGCGCCAGCATCCCGGACGGGTACACAGATACGCAGTATTTT. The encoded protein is CASIPDGYTDTQYF.

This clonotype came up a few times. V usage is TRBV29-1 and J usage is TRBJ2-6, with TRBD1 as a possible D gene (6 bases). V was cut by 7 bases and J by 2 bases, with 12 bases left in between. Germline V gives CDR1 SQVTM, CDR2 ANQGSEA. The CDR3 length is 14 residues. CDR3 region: CSARTVTGANVLTF. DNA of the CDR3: TGCAGCGCTCGGACAGTCACTGGGGCCAACGTCCTGACTTTC.

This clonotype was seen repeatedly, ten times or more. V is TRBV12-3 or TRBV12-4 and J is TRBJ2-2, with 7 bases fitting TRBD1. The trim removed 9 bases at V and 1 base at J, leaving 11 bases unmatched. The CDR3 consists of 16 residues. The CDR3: CASTLGGQLNTGELFF. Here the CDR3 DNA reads TGTGCCAGTACTCTAGGGGGACAGCTGAACACCGGGGAGCTGTTTTTT.

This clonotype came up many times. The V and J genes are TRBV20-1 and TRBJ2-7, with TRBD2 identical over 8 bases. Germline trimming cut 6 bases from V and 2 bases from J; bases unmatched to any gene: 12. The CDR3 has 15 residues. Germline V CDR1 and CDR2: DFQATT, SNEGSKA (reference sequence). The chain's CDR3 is CSAHPRLAPAYEQYF. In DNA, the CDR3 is TGCAGTGCCCACCCCAGACTAGCGCCAGCCTACGAGCAGTACTTC.

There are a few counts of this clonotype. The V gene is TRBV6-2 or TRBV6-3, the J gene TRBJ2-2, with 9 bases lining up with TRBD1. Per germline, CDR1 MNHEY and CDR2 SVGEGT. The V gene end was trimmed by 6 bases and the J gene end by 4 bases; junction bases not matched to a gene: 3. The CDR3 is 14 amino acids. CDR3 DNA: TGTGCCAGCAGACGGGACAGGGCCACCGGGGAGCTGTTTTTT. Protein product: CASRRDRATGELFF.

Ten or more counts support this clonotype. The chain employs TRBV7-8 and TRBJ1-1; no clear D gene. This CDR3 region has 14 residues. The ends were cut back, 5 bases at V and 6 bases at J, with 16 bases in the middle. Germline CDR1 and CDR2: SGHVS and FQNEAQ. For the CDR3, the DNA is TGTGCCAGCAGCGTCCTGGAGAGGACCTCTGAAGCTTTCTTT. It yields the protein CASSVLERTSEAFF.

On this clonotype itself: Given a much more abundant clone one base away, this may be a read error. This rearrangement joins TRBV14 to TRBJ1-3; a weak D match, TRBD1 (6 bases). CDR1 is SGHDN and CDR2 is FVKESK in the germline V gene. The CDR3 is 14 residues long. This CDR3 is CASSQSGAGNTMYF. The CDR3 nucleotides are TGTGCCAGCAGCCAGTCGGGGGCTGGAAACACCATGTATTTT.

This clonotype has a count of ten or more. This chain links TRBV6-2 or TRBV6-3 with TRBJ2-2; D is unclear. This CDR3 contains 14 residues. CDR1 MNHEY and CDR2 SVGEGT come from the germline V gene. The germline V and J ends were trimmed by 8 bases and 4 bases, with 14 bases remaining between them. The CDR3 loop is CASLRALSTGELFF. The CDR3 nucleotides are TGTGCCAGCTTAAGAGCACTTTCCACCGGGGAGCTGTTTTTT.

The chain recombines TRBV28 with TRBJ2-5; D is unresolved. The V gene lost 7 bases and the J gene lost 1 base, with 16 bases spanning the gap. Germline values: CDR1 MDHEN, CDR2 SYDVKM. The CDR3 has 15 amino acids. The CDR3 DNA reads TGTGCCAGCAACCTGGTCGGCAGGCCCCAAGAGACCCAGTACTTC. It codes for CASNLVGRPQETQYF.

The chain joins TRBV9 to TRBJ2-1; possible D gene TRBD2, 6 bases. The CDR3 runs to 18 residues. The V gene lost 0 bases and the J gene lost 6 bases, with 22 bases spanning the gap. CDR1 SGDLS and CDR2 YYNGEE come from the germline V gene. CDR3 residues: CASSVEGGAAITGNEQFF. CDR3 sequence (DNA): TGTGCCAGCAGCGTAGAGGGAGGAGCGGCCATCACCGGCAATGAGCAGTTCTTC.

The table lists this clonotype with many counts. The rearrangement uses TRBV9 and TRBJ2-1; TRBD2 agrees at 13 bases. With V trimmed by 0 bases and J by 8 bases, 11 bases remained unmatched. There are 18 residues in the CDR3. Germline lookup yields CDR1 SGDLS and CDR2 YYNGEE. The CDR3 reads CASSVARLAGGIGDEQFF. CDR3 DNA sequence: TGTGCCAGCAGCGTAGCTAGACTAGCGGGAGGAATTGGGGATGAGCAGTTCTTC.

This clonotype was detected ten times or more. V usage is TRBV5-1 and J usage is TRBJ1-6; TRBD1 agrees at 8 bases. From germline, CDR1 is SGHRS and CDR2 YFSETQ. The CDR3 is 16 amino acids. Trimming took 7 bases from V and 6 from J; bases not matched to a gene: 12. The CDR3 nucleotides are TGCGCCAGCTCCCAGGGGGCCCTCCGGGGTAATTCACCCCTCCACTTT. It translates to CASSQGALRGNSPLHF.

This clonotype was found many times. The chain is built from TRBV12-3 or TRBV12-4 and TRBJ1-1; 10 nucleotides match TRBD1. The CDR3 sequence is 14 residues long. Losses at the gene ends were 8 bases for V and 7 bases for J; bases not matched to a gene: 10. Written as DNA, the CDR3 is TGTGCCAGCGCCCGGGACAGGGGTCCAAATGAAGCTTTCTTT. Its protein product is CASARDRGPNEAFF.

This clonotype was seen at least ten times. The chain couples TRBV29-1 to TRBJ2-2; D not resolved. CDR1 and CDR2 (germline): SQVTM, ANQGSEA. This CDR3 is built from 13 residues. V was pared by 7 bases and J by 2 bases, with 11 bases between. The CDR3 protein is CSGRTANTGELFF. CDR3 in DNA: TGCAGCGGACGGACGGCCAACACCGGGGAGCTGTTTTTT.

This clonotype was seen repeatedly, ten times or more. The CDR3 DNA reads as TGTGCCATCAGTGAGTCGGAGGGCTACACCTTC. Encoded protein: CAISESEGYTF. The chain is built from TRBV10-3 and TRBJ1-2; D remains unclear. V lost 0 bases and J 8 bases, leaving 4 bases between the germline ends. Germline V CDR1 and CDR2: ENHRY, SYGVKD. The CDR3 length is 11 residues.

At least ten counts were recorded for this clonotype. The CDR3 here is CASSVRGDGYTF. The CDR3 DNA reads as TGTGCCAGCAGCGTAAGGGGGGATGGCTACACCTTC. The V and J genes are TRBV9 and TRBJ1-2; possible D gene TRBD1, 6 bases. The CDR3 has 12 residues. V lost 1 base and J lost 6, with 7 bases in between. CDR1 is SGDLS and CDR2 is YYNGEE in the germline V gene.

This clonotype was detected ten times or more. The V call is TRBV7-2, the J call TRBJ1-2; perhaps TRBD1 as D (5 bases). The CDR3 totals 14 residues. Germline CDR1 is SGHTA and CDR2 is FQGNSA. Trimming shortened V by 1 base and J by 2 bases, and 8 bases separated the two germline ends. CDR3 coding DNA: TGTGCCAGCAGCTTAGACCACAGGAACTATGGCTACACCTTC. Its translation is CASSLDHRNYGYTF.

The CDR3 sequence is CATGPFSGNTIYF. CDR3 DNA: TGTGCTACTGGGCCCTTCTCTGGAAACACCATATATTTT. The V and J genes are TRBV6-1 and TRBJ1-3; D uncertain. Germline assignment: CDR1 MNHNS and CDR2 SASEGT. This CDR3 region has 13 residues.

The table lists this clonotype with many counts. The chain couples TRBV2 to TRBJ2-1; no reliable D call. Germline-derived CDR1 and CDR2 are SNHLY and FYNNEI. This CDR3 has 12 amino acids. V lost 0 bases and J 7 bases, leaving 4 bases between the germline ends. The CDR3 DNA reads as TGTGCCAGCAGTGAAGCACGTAATGAGCAGTTCTTC. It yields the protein CASSEARNEQFF.

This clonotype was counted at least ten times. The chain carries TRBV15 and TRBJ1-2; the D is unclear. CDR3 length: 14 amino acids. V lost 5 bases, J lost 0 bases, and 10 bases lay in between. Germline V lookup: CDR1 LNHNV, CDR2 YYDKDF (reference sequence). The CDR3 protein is CATSRSPSNYGYTF. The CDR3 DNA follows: TGTGCCACCAGCCGCAGCCCCTCTAACTATGGCTACACCTTC.

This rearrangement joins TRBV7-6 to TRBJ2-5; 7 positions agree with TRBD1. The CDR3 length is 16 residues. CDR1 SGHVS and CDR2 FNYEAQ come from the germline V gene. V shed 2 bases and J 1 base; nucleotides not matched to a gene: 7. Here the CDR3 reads CASSLSSGQTQETQYF. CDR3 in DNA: TGTGCCAGCAGCTTAAGTTCGGGACAGACCCAAGAGACCCAGTACTTC. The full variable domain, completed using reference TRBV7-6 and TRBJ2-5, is GAGVSQSPRYKVTKRGQDVALRCDPISGHVSLYWYRQALGQGPEFLTYFNYEAQQDKSGLPNDRFSAERPEGSISTLTIQRTEQRDSAMYRCASSLSSGQTQETQYFGPGTRLLVL.

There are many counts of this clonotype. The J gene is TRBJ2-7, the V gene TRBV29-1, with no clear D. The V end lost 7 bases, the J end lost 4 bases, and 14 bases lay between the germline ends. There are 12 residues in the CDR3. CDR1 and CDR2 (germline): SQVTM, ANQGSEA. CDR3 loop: CSGLNLGYEQYF. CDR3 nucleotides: TGCAGCGGTCTAAATTTGGGGTACGAGCAGTACTTC.

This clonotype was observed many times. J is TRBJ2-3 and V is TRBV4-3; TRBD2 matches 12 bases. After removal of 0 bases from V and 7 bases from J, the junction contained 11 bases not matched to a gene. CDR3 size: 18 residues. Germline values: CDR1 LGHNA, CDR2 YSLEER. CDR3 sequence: CASSQEERTSGKSNTQYF. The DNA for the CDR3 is TGCGCCAGCAGCCAAGAAGAACGGACTAGCGGGAAGTCGAATACGCAGTATTTT.